These 3 T cell receptor beta chains were sequenced from one sample in a study of blood T cell repertoires in COVID-19. The table came from immunoSEQ multiplex PCR; TCRdb's copy has only in-frame clones and leaves some out. This table holds 140,000 to 150,000 clones, roughly 87% found once. Material: peripheral blood. These receptors came from a human donor in a cohort sampled during active COVID-19.

The rearrangement uses TRBV7-3 and TRBJ1-1; 7 nucleotides agree with TRBD1. The CDR3 spans 13 residues. J was trimmed by 4 bases and V by 5 bases; bases with no gene match: 4. Germline V gene data show CDR1 as SGHTA and CDR2 as FQGTGA. CDR3 nucleotides: TGTGCCAGCAGCCGACAGGGCTCCACTGAAGCTTTCTTT. Encoded protein: CASSRQGSTEAFF. Variable domain in full (rest from reference TRBV7-3 and TRBJ1-1): GAGVSQTPSNKVTEKGKYVELRCDPISGHTALYWYRQSLGQGPEFLIYFQGTGAADDSGLPNDRFFAVRPEGSVSTLKIQRTERGDSAVYLCASSRQGSTEAFFGQGTRLTVV.

V usage is TRBV5-1 and J usage is TRBJ1-1; no reliable D call. This CDR3 has 13 amino acids. Germline CDR1 reads SGHRS; CDR2 reads YFSETQ. V dropped 0 bases and J dropped 1 base, with 4 bases sitting between them. CDR3 sequence reads: CASSLAWNTEAFF. The CDR3, as DNA: TGCGCCAGCAGCTTGGCGTGGAACACTGAAGCTTTCTTT.

The chain joins TRBV27 to TRBJ1-1; TRBD1 might be the D (5 bases). CDR1 is MNHEY, CDR2 SMNVEV, per germline (reference sequence). CDR3 length equals 14 residues. V was shortened by 1 base and J by 5 bases, with 11 bases between the two germline ends. The CDR3, as DNA: TGTGCCAGCAGTTTATGGGCAGGGTATACTGAAGCTTTCTTT. Encoded protein: CASSLWAGYTEAFF.